This is a list of T cell receptor beta chains from one sample in a study of blood T cell repertoires in COVID-19. Only in-frame clones appear in the TCRdb table, and some are missing; sequencing was by immunoSEQ multiplex PCR. This table holds approximately 190,000 clones, roughly four fifths found once. Material: peripheral blood. These TCRs come from a woman in her thirties or forties with acute or convalescent COVID-19. The CDR3 runs from the conserved cysteine through the conserved F or W. A D gene is named only where the DNA matches it firmly. The listing skips clone size in some rows; elsewhere it reads once, few, many or a size class.

TRBJ2-5 NA NA TRBV9 TGTGCCAGCAGCGCCCCGACAGTCCCCCAAGGGACCCAGTACTTC CASSAPTVPQGTQYF
TRBJ2-1 TRBD1 NA TRBV27 TGTGCCAGCGGCTGGACAGGACTCAATGAGCAGTTCTTC CASGWTGLNEQFF
TRBJ2-5 NA few TRBV12-3/TRBV12-4 TGTGCCACCTCTTCTTCCAGAGAGACCCAGTACTTC CATSSSRETQYF
TRBJ1-1 NA NA TRBV2 TGTGCCAGCAGTGTAGCCCGGGTTAACACTGAAGCTTTCTTT CASSVARVNTEAFF
TRBJ1-5 NA NA TRBV11-3 TGTGCCAGCAAACAGGTAGGCAATCAGCCCCAGCATTTT CASKQVGNQPQHF
TRBJ1-2 NA NA TRBV5-1 TGCGCCAGCAGCTCGACCACAGGAAACTATGGCTACACCTTC CASSSTTGNYGYTF
TRBJ2-7 NA NA TRBV28 TGTGCCAGCAGTCTGTTGCAGGGTTACGCCGAGCAGTACTTC CASSLLQGYAEQYF
TRBJ1-1 NA NA TRBV28 TGTGCCAGCAGTTTTTATCGGAACACTGAAGCTTTCTTT CASSFYRNTEAFF
TRBJ2-7 NA NA TRBV19 TGTGCCACCTCACCCGGGGGAGCCGAGCAGTACTTC CATSPGGAEQYF
TRBJ2-1 NA NA TRBV19 TGTGCCAGTAGTACCGAGTATGAGCAGTTCTTC CASSTEYEQFF
TRBJ2-7 NA NA TRBV5-6 TGTGCCAGCAGCTTAGACAGCCCCTACGAGCAGTACTTC CASSLDSPYEQYF
TRBJ2-7 TRBD1 NA TRBV5-1 TGCGCCAGCAGCTTGGGGGAGGGCCCGGGACAGGGTACCTACGAGCAGTACTTC CASSLGEGPGQGTYEQYF
TRBJ2-3 NA NA TRBV9 TGTGCCAGCAGCGTAGCTCCGACAGGTCAGGGTCCCACAGATACGCAGTATTTT CASSVAPTGQGPTDTQYF
TRBJ1-1 NA few TRBV9 TGTGCCAGCAGCGTAGGATCCGGTACTGAAGCTTTCTTT CASSVGSGTEAFF
TRBJ1-1 NA NA TRBV10-3 TGTGCCATCAGCCCCGACAGGAACACTGAAGCTTTCTTT CAISPDRNTEAFF
TRBJ2-6 NA NA TRBV3-1/TRBV3-2 TGTGCCAGCAGCCTAGCGGACTCTGGGGCCAACGTCCTGACTTTC CASSLADSGANVLTF
TRBJ2-2 NA NA TRBV5-5 TGTGCCAGCGGCCTTCAGGGGGGACGGGAGCTGTTTTTT CASGLQGGRELFF
TRBJ1-2 NA NA TRBV11-2 TGTGCCAGCAGCTTAGATCGCTATGGCTACACCTTC CASSLDRYGYTF
TRBJ1-6 NA NA TRBV6-5 TGTGCCAGCAGTTACTTACTGGGCTCACCCCTCCACTTT CASSYLLGSPLHF
TRBJ2-7 TRBD1 NA TRBV27 TGTGCCAGCAGCCACCTCGGACAGGGTTGGTACGAGCAGTACTTC CASSHLGQGWYEQYF
TRBJ1-3 NA NA TRBV19 TGTGCCACGATCGGACAGCTGGGAAACACCATATATTTT CATIGQLGNTIYF
TRBJ2-1 TRBD1 once TRBV3-1/TRBV3-2 TGTGCCAGCAGCCAAGGACAGGGTTCGGCTGGATCCTACAATGAGCAGTTCTTC CASSQGQGSAGSYNEQFF
TRBJ2-1 TRBD1 NA TRBV7-9 TGTGCCAGCTGGACCGGGACAGGGGGTAATGAGCAGTTCTTC CASWTGTGGNEQFF
TRBJ2-1 TRBD2 NA TRBV19 TGTGCCAGTAGTATAGTCGCGGGGGGGGCCCGCGAGCAGTTCTTC CASSIVAGGAREQFF
TRBJ2-7 NA NA TRBV11-2 TGTGCCAGCAGCTTGACAAGTACTGGTCTGGGCGAGCAGTACTTC CASSLTSTGLGEQYF
TRBJ1-6 NA NA TRBV11-2 TGTGCCAGCAGCTTGAGCGATTCACCCCTCCACTTT CASSLSDSPLHF
TRBJ1-4 NA once TRBV30 TGTGCCTGGAGTAGAGCTGGCGGGGGGGAAAAACTGTTTTTT CAWSRAGGGEKLFF
TRBJ1-4 NA NA TRBV15 TGTGCCACCAGCAGACACAGGGCGACTAATGAAAAACTGTTTTTT CATSRHRATNEKLFF
TRBJ1-1 NA NA TRBV28 TGTGCCAGCAGTCTAGGGGCCGCGAGAGGAACTGAAGCTTTCTTT CASSLGAARGTEAFF
TRBJ1-1 NA NA TRBV6-1 TGTGCCAGCAGTGAAGCGATAGGGAGTATTTTGAGGAACACTGAAGCTTTCTTT CASSEAIGSILRNTEAFF
TRBJ1-6 NA few TRBV30 TGTGCCTGGAGTCCGGGAAATTCACCCCTCCACTTT CAWSPGNSPLHF
TRBJ2-1 NA NA TRBV5-1 TGCGCCAGCAGCTTGGGAGTCTCCTACAATGAGCAGTTCTTC CASSLGVSYNEQFF
TRBJ1-4 NA NA TRBV30 TGTGCCTGGAGTGGGGGGCTAGCAGGAACTAATGAAAAACTGTTTTTT CAWSGGLAGTNEKLFF
TRBJ2-7 NA few TRBV4-1 TGCGCCAGCAGCCCCCCCCGTGGGGGGAGCTCCTACGAGCAGTACTTC CASSPPRGGSSYEQYF
TRBJ2-1 NA once TRBV3-1/TRBV3-2 TGTGCCAGCAGCCAAGGAACTTACAATGAGCAGTTCTTC CASSQGTYNEQFF
TRBJ2-7 TRBD1 NA TRBV7-8 TGTGCCAGCGGACCGGGACAGGGTCACGAGCAGTACTTC CASGPGQGHEQYF
TRBJ2-3 NA few TRBV27 TGTGCCAGCAGCCCACAGGTTCCAGATACGCAGTATTTT CASSPQVPDTQYF
TRBJ1-1 NA NA TRBV3-1/TRBV3-2 TGTGCCAGCAGCCAAGGCACCGGGGGGGCGGGAAACACTGAAGCTTTCTTT CASSQGTGGAGNTEAFF
TRBJ2-2 TRBD2 NA TRBV6-1 TGTGCCAGCAGAGAAACTAGCGGGATTCTGTCCGGGGAGCTGTTTTTT CASRETSGILSGELFF
TRBJ2-7 TRBD2 NA TRBV7-8 TGTGCCAGCAGTAGGACTAGCGGGAGTACCTACGAGCAGTACTTC CASSRTSGSTYEQYF
TRBJ1-5 TRBD1 NA TRBV19 TGTGCCAGTAGGCAGGGGGCTCAGCCCCAGCATTTT CASRQGAQPQHF
TRBJ2-4 TRBD1 NA TRBV7-8 TGTGCCAGCAGCTTAGAAGGGACAGGGGCCCTCAGAGTCAGGAACATTCAGTACTTC CASSLEGTGALRVRNIQYF
TRBJ2-7 NA NA TRBV19 TGTGCCAGTAGTATGCTGGAGGGTTACGAGCAGTACTTC CASSMLEGYEQYF
TRBJ2-2 NA NA TRBV27 TGTGCCAGCAGGTTCTCCCCGGGCACCGGGGAGCTGTTTTTT CASRFSPGTGELFF
TRBJ2-4 NA NA TRBV12-5 TGTGCTAGTGGTTTGGCCCTCAAAAGGGGAAACATTCAGTACTTC CASGLALKRGNIQYF
TRBJ1-4 NA NA TRBV4-1 TGCGCCAGCAGCCCCCCCGGGACACTCGCAACTAATGAAAAACTGTTTTTT CASSPPGTLATNEKLFF
TRBJ1-1 NA NA TRBV7-7 TGTGCTAGCAGCTTTTTGATGGTACTGTGCCGTAGGGGGTCAATGAACACTGAAGCTTTCTTT CASSFLMVLCRRGSMNTEAFF
TRBJ2-1 NA NA TRBV11-2 TGTGCCAGCAGCTTATTGCGGGACCCAATCTACAATGAGCAGTTCTTC CASSLLRDPIYNEQFF
TRBJ1-2 NA NA TRBV19 TGTGCCAGTAGTGCCTATACCGGGATCAATGGCTACACCTTC CASSAYTGINGYTF
TRBJ2-5 TRBD1 NA TRBV10-3 TGTGCCATCAGTGTGGACAGGGGCGAAGAGACCCAGTACTTC CAISVDRGEETQYF
TRBJ1-4 NA NA TRBV5-1 TGCGCCAGCAGCTTTGGGGGCGCGGATGAAAAACTGTTTTTT CASSFGGADEKLFF
TRBJ1-2 NA NA TRBV7-6 TGTGCCAGCAGCCCGGCCGGGTCGAACTATGGCTACACCTTC CASSPAGSNYGYTF
TRBJ1-6 TRBD1 few TRBV14 TGTGCCAGCAGCCAACAGTTGACAGGGAGGTCACCCCTCCACTTT CASSQQLTGRSPLHF
TRBJ2-1 TRBD2 NA TRBV10-1 TGCGCCAGCAATGGCGGGAGCCCCTACAATGAGCAGTTCTTC CASNGGSPYNEQFF
TRBJ1-5 TRBD1 NA TRBV28 TGTGCCAGCAGTTTATTTACAGGGGGAGACAATCAGCCCCAGCATTTT CASSLFTGGDNQPQHF
TRBJ2-3 TRBD2 NA TRBV7-3 TGTGCCAGCAGCTCCACCCTAAGCGGGGGGGCTGGAGATACGCAGTATTTT CASSSTLSGGAGDTQYF
TRBJ2-7 TRBD2 NA TRBV3-1/TRBV3-2 TGTGCCAGCAGCCATTCGCTAGCGGGAGCGAGGGAGCAGTACTTC CASSHSLAGAREQYF